Presented here are 29 T cell receptor beta chains from one specimen sequenced in a study of blood T cells in healthy people across ages. For the second PCR, which ran for about 6 to 11 cycles, a sample-barcoded 5' primer and a J-beta primer mix were used. TCRdb used MiXCR to reprocess the 5' RACE reads, holding one entry per CDR3 protein. The repertoire holds 750,000 to 950,000 distinct CDR3 sequences, 25% to 30% seen once, with around 9.6% in the top ten. The same data also contributed to another study, on T cells of mothers and their children.

Sample: blood. These receptors originate from a middle-aged woman in good health.

The chain carries TRBV2 and TRBJ2-4; the D gene is possibly TRBD1 (6 bases). This CDR3 spans 15 amino acids. With 1 base removed from V and 13 bases from J, the gap between germline ends came to 20 bases. Germline V lookup: CDR1 SNHLY, CDR2 FYNNEI. The CDR3 DNA sequence: TGTGCCAGCAGTGAAGGGAACCTGGGGGACAATGAGCAGTACTTC. Amino acid sequence: CASSEGNLGDNEQYF. Variable domain in full (rest from reference TRBV2 and TRBJ2-4): EPEVTQTPSHQVTQMGQEVILRCVPISNHLYFYWYRQILGQKVEFLVSFYNNEISEKSEIFDDQFSVERPDGSNFTLKIRSTKLEDSAMYFCASSEGNLGDNEQYFGAGTRLSVL.

This sequence joins TRBV5-1 and TRBJ1-2, with TRBD1 matching 10 bases. The CDR3 loop spans 14 amino acids. Losses at the gene ends were 4 bases for V and 5 bases for J; bases not matched to a gene: 5. CDR1 and CDR2 from the germline V gene are SGHRS and YFSETQ. Here the CDR3 reads CASSRDRGGYGYTF. The CDR3 nucleotides are TGCGCCAGCAGCAGGGACAGGGGCGGGTATGGCTACACCTTC.

The chain has TRBV29-1 and TRBJ1-1; possible D gene TRBD1, 6 bases. V was trimmed by 1 base and J by 4 bases, leaving 19 bases between them. The CDR3 is 16 amino acids. CDR1 SQVTM and CDR2 ANQGSEA come from the germline V gene. CDR3 protein: CSVEGNGWGASTEAFF. The CDR3 region has the DNA TGCAGCGTTGAAGGAAATGGGTGGGGGGCCAGCACTGAAGCTTTCTTT.

This clonotype was seen a few times. V and J are TRBV12-3 or TRBV12-4 and TRBJ2-1, with 8 positions matching TRBD1. V was clipped by 7 bases and J by 10 bases; unmatched bases: 15. The CDR3 covers 15 residues. CDR3 DNA sequence: TGTGCCAGCACTCCTTGCCGCCAGGGGGCGGGGGAGCAGTTCTTC. Translating it yields CASTPCRQGAGEQFF.

This clonotype showed up just a few times. The chain has TRBV5-1 and TRBJ1-6; 8 bases match TRBD1. Trimming took 6 bases from V and 7 from J; bases not matched to a gene: 9. CDR1 and CDR2 from the germline V gene are SGHRS and YFSETQ. This CDR3 comprises 15 residues. CDR3 nucleotide sequence: TGCGCCAGCACCGAGAGTCAGGGGGCCAATTCACCCCTCCACTTT. Translating gives CASTESQGANSPLHF. The whole variable domain, filled in from reference TRBV5-1 and TRBJ1-6, reads KAGVTQTPRYLIKTRGQQVTLSCSPISGHRSVSWYQQTPGQGLQFLFEYFSETQRNKGNFPGRFSGRQFSNSRSEMNVSTLELGDSALYLCASTESQGANSPLHFGNGTRLTVT.

Regarding this clonotype: No DNA is shown, since the ends of the CDR3 on it are uncertain; the CDR3 is the one TCRdb lists. The chain employs TRBV7-5 and TRBJ1-6. TRBV7-5 is given as a pseudogene. The CDR3 spans 20 residues, counting both ends. The chain's CDR3 is CISVPEALKTTFSYNSPLHF.

Only a few counts were recorded for this clonotype. V is TRBV7-8 and J is TRBJ1-5; tentative D call: TRBD1 (6 bases). CDR3 length: 15 amino acids. CDR1 is SGHVS, CDR2 FQNEAQ, per germline. The V and J ends lost 2 bases and 4 bases respectively, with 12 bases between them. In DNA, the CDR3 is TGTGCCAGCAGCTTAAGGGAAGGGGGAAATCAGCCCCAGCATTTT. Protein product: CASSLREGGNQPQHF.

The chain has TRBV9 and TRBJ2-5; TRBD1 matches 7 bases. Per the germline V gene, CDR1 is SGDLS and CDR2 is YYNGEE. Losses at the gene ends were 4 bases for V and 4 bases for J; bases not matched to a gene: 13. The CDR3 is made up of 16 amino acids. The CDR3 region has the DNA TGTGCCAGCAGCATTCGCTCAGGGGGTGTTCGAGAGACCCAGTACTTC. Protein product: CASSIRSGGVRETQYF.

The chain is built from TRBV3-1 and TRBJ2-3; perhaps TRBD2 as D (7 bases). Germline assignment: CDR1 LGHDT and CDR2 YNNKEL (reference sequence). Trimming left V 1 base short and J 7 bases short, with 18 bases between. The CDR3 covers 16 residues. The CDR3 region has the DNA TGTGCCAGCAGCCAAGTTAAGTGGGGGGGCCGACATACGCAGTATTTT. Protein: CASSQVKWGGRHTQYF.

V gene TRBV3-1 combines with J gene TRBJ2-1; 9 bases match TRBD2. The CDR3 length is 16 residues. Germline-derived CDR1 and CDR2 are LGHDT and YNNKEL (reference sequence). Trimming removed 7 bases from V and 3 bases from J; junction bases left unmatched: 10. CDR3 residues: CASTQGTSSLYNEQFF. The CDR3 DNA sequence: TGTGCCAGCACCCAGGGGACTAGCAGCCTCTACAATGAGCAGTTCTTC.

This chain uses TRBV28 with TRBJ1-4; tentative D call: TRBD1 (5 bases). Deletions cut 6 bases from V and 8 bases from J, with 22 bases between. Germline V gives CDR1 MDHEN, CDR2 SYDVKM. The CDR3 contains 16 residues. The CDR3 reads CASSSQTGRSLEKLFF. CDR3 nucleotides: TGTGCCAGCAGCAGCCAAACAGGACGATCATTGGAAAAACTGTTTTTT.

CDR3 sequence (DNA): TGTGCCTGGAGTGCCTATCCCGGGACAGGAAGTATCAGCCCCCAGCATTTT. This translates into CAWSAYPGTGSISPQHF. The rearrangement links TRBV30 to TRBJ1-5, with TRBD1 matching over 8 bases. J lost 10 bases, V lost 1 base, and 18 bases had no gene match. The CDR3 contains 17 residues. Germline CDR1 and CDR2: GTSNPN and SVGIG (reference sequence).

Many counts were recorded for this clonotype. The J gene is TRBJ1-4, the V gene TRBV5-1, with D hard to call. The CDR3 has 14 residues. The germline V gene encodes CDR1 SGHRS and CDR2 YFSETQ. V was shortened by 4 bases and J by 1 base, with 8 bases between the two germline ends. The CDR3 DNA reads as TGCGCCAGCAGCCCTACAAGAACTAATGAAAAACTGTTTTTT. Translating it yields CASSPTRTNEKLFF. The full variable domain, completed using reference TRBV5-1 and TRBJ1-4, is KAGVTQTPRYLIKTRGQQVTLSCSPISGHRSVSWYQQTPGQGLQFLFEYFSETQRNKGNFPGRFSGRQFSNSRSEMNVSTLELGDSALYLCASSPTRTNEKLFFGSGTQLSVL.

This chain joins TRBV28 and TRBJ1-5; no clear D. Germline lookup yields CDR1 MDHEN and CDR2 SYDVKM. The CDR3 runs 11 residues. V dropped 6 bases and J dropped 6 bases, with 6 bases sitting between them. The CDR3 sequence is CASRGGQPQHF. CDR3 coding DNA: TGTGCCAGCAGGGGAGGTCAGCCCCAGCATTTT.

This clonotype appeared a few times. The rearrangement joins TRBV20-1 to TRBJ2-1, with TRBD1 matching over 9 bases. The germline V gene encodes CDR1 DFQATT and CDR2 SNEGSKA (reference sequence). V shed 3 bases, J shed 4 bases, and the junction held 10 bases outside the gene matches. The CDR3 sequence is 16 residues long. CDR3 amino acids: CSARGWDRASYNEQFF. CDR3 DNA sequence: TGCAGTGCTAGGGGGTGGGACAGGGCATCGTACAATGAGCAGTTCTTC.

The V gene is TRBV27, the J gene TRBJ2-1, with TRBD2 as a possible D gene (7 bases). Germline V gene data show CDR1 as MNHEY and CDR2 as SMNVEV (reference sequence). The CDR3 extends over 19 amino acids. Trimming took off 3 bases at V and 0 bases at J, with 21 bases between the two ends. The CDR3 sequence: CASSFTGGRHIFSYNEQFF. In nucleotides, the CDR3 is TGTGCCAGCAGTTTTACCGGGGGGCGACACATCTTCTCCTACAATGAGCAGTTCTTC.

On this clonotype itself: A junction end diverges from the germline sequence, so it may reflect a read error. The rearrangement joins TRBV7-9 to TRBJ2-1; D possibly corresponds to TRBD2 (7 bases). The CDR3 totals 15 residues. The germline V gene encodes CDR1 SEHNR and CDR2 FQNEAQ (reference sequence). The CDR3 loop is CAGTMSRGGNNGQFF. In DNA, the CDR3 is TGTGCCGGCACCATGAGTCGCGGGGGCAACAATGGGCAGTTCTTC.

The table lists this clonotype with a few counts. The chain is built from TRBV7-2 and TRBJ2-4; D perhaps matches TRBD1 (5 bases). Trimming pared 7 bases from V and 8 bases from J, leaving 15 bases between. CDR1 is SGHTA and CDR2 is FQGNSA in the germline V gene. The CDR3 is 13 residues long. CDR3 amino acids: CASTLGARDIQYF. The CDR3 bases are TGTGCCAGCACGTTAGGGGCCCGGGACATTCAGTACTTC.

This clonotype was seen more than once but under ten times. The rearrangement links TRBV2 to TRBJ1-4; D is perhaps TRBD1 (5 bases). Germline loops: CDR1 SNHLY, CDR2 FYNNEI. The CDR3 is made up of 15 amino acids. Trimming cost V 6 bases and J 0 bases, with 11 bases left between them. This chain's CDR3 is CASRAQGATNEKLFF. The CDR3 DNA sequence: TGTGCCAGCAGAGCCCAGGGTGCAACTAATGAAAAACTGTTTTTT.

The chain combines TRBV5-5 with TRBJ2-3; 11 bases fit TRBD2. The CDR3 contains 14 residues. The V segment lost 6 bases and the J segment 8 bases; nucleotides outside the gene matches: 8. Germline V CDR1 and CDR2: SGHKS, YYEKEE (reference sequence). In DNA form, the CDR3 reads TGTGCCAGCACCCCCCTAGCGGGGGGCACTACGCAGTATTTT. Its translation is CASTPLAGGTTQYF. Using reference TRBV5-5 and TRBJ2-3 for the parts outside the CDR3, the full variable domain is DAGVTQSPTHLIKTRGQQVTLRCSPISGHKSVSWYQQVLGQGPQFIFQYYEKEERGRGNFPDRFSARQFPNYSSELNVNALLLGDSALYLCASTPLAGGTTQYFGPGTRLTVL.

This clonotype was counted between two and nine times. This chain joins TRBV7-2 and TRBJ1-2, with a possible D match to TRBD1 (5 bases). Trimming removed 2 bases from V and 6 bases from J, with 10 bases in between. This CDR3 has 13 residues. Germline V gene data show CDR1 as SGHTA and CDR2 as FQGNSA. CDR3 residues: CASSLSQGHGYTF. The CDR3 DNA follows: TGTGCCAGCAGCTTATCGCAGGGACATGGCTACACCTTC.

This clonotype was counted at least ten times. V is TRBV5-5 and J is TRBJ2-1; 9 bases map to TRBD2. This CDR3 is 15 amino acids long. Germline-derived CDR1 and CDR2 are SGHKS and YYEKEE (reference sequence). V lost 5 bases, J lost 3 bases, and 6 bases stayed unmatched. CDR3 bases: TGTGCCAGCAGTACTAGCGGGCCGAGCTACAATGAGCAGTTCTTC. Its translation is CASSTSGPSYNEQFF.

The chain is built from TRBV20-1 and TRBJ1-1; D remains ambiguous. Germline V gene lookup returns CDR1 DFQATT and CDR2 SNEGSKA (reference sequence). V lost 0 bases and J lost 4, with 12 bases in between. This CDR3 has 14 residues. The CDR3 DNA reads as TGCAGTGCTAGAGATGATCCGAGGAGCACTGAAGCTTTCTTT. Residues: CSARDDPRSTEAFF.

This clonotype was observed at least ten times. This chain uses TRBV4-3 with TRBJ1-1; 7 bases agree with TRBD1. The J segment lost 8 bases and the V segment lost 3 bases, leaving 6 bases of the junction unmatched. Looked up from germline, CDR1 is LGHNA and CDR2 is YSLEER. There are 13 residues in the CDR3. Written as DNA, the CDR3 is TGCGCCAGCAGCCACGAGGGACAGTCAGAAGCTTTCTTT. This gives the protein CASSHEGQSEAFF.

There are a few counts of this clonotype. The chain carries TRBV4-3 and TRBJ2-3, with TRBD2 matching 10 bases. From germline, CDR1 is LGHNA and CDR2 YSLEER. The V gene end was trimmed by 3 bases and the J gene end by 3 bases; junction bases not matched to a gene: 3. The CDR3 is made up of 15 amino acids. This chain's CDR3 is CASSHTAGGTDTQYF. The CDR3 DNA follows: TGCGCCAGCAGCCATACAGCGGGGGGGACAGATACGCAGTATTTT.

This clonotype was counted only a few times. J is TRBJ1-1 and V is TRBV29-1; 11 nucleotides line up with TRBD1. In germline, CDR1 is SQVTM, CDR2 ANQGSEA. The ends lost 7 bases at V and 9 bases at J; junction bases unmatched: 10. CDR3 length: 13 amino acids. The DNA for the CDR3 is TGCAGCGCCCCACTTGGACAGGGGGCGCAAGCTTTCTTT. Translation: CSAPLGQGAQAFF.

The J gene is TRBJ1-6, the V gene TRBV9; D uncertain. Trimming removed 3 bases at V and 2 bases at J, with 9 bases between. CDR3 length: 15 residues. Germline V lookup: CDR1 SGDLS, CDR2 YYNGEE. The CDR3 loop reads CASSGGGPYNSPLHF. The CDR3 DNA sequence: TGTGCCAGCAGCGGAGGAGGTCCCTATAATTCACCCCTCCACTTT.

A word on this clonotype: Relative to the germline gene, one junction end is altered; a read error may explain this. V usage is TRBV4-3 and J usage is TRBJ1-1, with no clear D. The length of the CDR3 is 15 residues. Germline V CDR1 and CDR2: LGHNA, YSLEER. The CDR3 is CASSQIGLLNTGAFF. Here the CDR3 DNA reads TGCGCCAGCAGCCAAATCGGTCTGCTGAACACTGGAGCTTTCTTT.

The V gene is TRBV19, the J gene TRBJ2-1, with 10 bases fitting TRBD1. The CDR3 spans 16 residues. The germline CDR1 and CDR2 sequences are LNHDA and SQIVND (reference sequence). V gave up 7 bases and J gave up 7 bases; unmatched junction bases: 13. The CDR3 DNA follows: TGTGCCAGTACCACGGGACAGGGGCGGAGTAGGAATGAGCAGTTCTTC. Encoded protein: CASTTGQGRSRNEQFF.